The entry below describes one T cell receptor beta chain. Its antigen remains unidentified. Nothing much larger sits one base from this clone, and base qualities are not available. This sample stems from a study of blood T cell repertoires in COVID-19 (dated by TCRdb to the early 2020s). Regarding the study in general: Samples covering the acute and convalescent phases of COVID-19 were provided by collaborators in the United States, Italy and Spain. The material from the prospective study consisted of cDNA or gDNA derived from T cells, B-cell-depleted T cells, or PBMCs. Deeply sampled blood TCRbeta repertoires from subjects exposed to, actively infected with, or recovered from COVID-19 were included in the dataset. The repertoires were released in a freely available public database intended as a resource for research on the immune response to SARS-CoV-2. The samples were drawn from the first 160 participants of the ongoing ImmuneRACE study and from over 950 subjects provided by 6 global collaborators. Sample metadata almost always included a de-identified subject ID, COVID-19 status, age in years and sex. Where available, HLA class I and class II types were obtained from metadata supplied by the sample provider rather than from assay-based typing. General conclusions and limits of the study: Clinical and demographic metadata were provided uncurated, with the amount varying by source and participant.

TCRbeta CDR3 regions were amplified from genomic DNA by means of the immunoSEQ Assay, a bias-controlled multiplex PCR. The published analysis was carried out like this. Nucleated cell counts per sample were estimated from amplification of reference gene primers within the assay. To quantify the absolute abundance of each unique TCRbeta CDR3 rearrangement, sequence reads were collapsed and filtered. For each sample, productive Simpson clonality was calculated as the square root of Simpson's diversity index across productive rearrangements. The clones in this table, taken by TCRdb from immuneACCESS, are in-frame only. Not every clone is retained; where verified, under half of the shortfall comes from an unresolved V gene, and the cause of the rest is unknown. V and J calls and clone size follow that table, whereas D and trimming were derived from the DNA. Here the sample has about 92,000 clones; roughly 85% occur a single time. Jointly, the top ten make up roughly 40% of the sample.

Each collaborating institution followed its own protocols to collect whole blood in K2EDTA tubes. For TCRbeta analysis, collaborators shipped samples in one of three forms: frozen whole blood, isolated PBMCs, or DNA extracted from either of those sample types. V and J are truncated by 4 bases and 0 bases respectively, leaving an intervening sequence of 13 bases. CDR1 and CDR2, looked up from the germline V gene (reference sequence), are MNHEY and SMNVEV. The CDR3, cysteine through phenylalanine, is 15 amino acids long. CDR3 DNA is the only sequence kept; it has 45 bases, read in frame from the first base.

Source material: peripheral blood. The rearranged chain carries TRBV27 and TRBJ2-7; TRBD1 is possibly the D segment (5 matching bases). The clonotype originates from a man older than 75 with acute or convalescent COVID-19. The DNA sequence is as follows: TGTGCCAGCAGTTCGCAGGGCCTCCTCTCCTACGAGCAGTACTTC. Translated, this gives CASSSQGLLSYEQYF.